This is a list of T cell receptor beta chains from one sample in a study of TIL therapy for anti-PD-1-resistant metastatic lung cancer. Only in-frame clones appear in the TCRdb table, and some are missing; sequencing was by immunoSEQ multiplex PCR. The sample holds under 35,000 clones, 74% seen once. The source material was blood, sampled at baseline. These receptors all come from a woman aged 30 to 85 with non-small cell lung cancer. Both conserved end residues are part of each CDR3. D genes are given only for firm matches. Some rows have no size entry. The others give once, few or many, or a class for an expanded clone.

V gene	J gene	clone size	D gene	CDR3 length	CDR3 DNA	CDR3 protein
TRBV7-9	TRBJ2-1	-	-	13	TGTGCCAGCAGCTTAGCGGGATTAGTTGAGCAGTTCTTC	CASSLAGLVEQFF
TRBV7-9	TRBJ2-1	-	TRBD2	14	TGTGCCAGCAGCTTAGGGTCACTAGCGGAAGAGCAGTTCTTC	CASSLGSLAEEQFF
TRBV6-1	TRBJ2-5	-	-	12	TGTGCCAGCAGCTTTAACGGAGAGACCCAGTACTTC	CASSFNGETQYF
TRBV11-2	TRBJ2-2	-	-	16	TGTGCCAGCAGCGTTTCGGGGGGCGAGGAAACCGGGGAGCTGTTTTTT	CASSVSGGEETGELFF
TRBV19	TRBJ1-3	-	-	16	TGTGCCAGTAGTATACGGAGCCAGACCTCTGGAAACACCATATATTTT	CASSIRSQTSGNTIYF
TRBV7-9	TRBJ1-1	-	TRBD1	16	TGTGCCAGCAGCCCCTCGTCAGGGACAGGGAACACTGAAGCTTTCTTT	CASSPSSGTGNTEAFF
TRBV20-1	TRBJ1-2	-	TRBD1	11	TGCAGTGCTAGCAGGGGGTATGGCTACACCTTC	CSASRGYGYTF
TRBV19	TRBJ2-2	-	-	11	TGTGCCAGTAGTATAAAATGGGTGCTGTTTTTT	CASSIKWVLFF
TRBV6-1	TRBJ1-1	few	TRBD1	16	TGTGCCAGCAGTGGAGGGGTGGGCAGGGGGCGAAATGAAGCTTTCTTT	CASSGGVGRGRNEAFF
TRBV27	TRBJ2-7	-	TRBD2	14	TGTGCCAGCAGTTATAGCGGGAGCGTATACGAGCAGTACTTC	CASSYSGSVYEQYF
TRBV18	TRBJ2-7	-	TRBD2	15	TGTGCCAGCTCACCGGCTAGCGGGAGCTCCTACGAGCAGTACTTC	CASSPASGSSYEQYF
TRBV11-2	TRBJ2-6	-	-	15	TGTGCCAGCAGTCCCGTTGACTCTGGGGCCAACGTCCTGACTTTC	CASSPVDSGANVLTF